Given below is one TCR beta chain in context. Antigen unknown. RNA totalling about 0.5 to 1 ug underwent reverse transcription with random hexamers. A single record per CDR3 protein comes from TCRdb applying MiXCR to the immunoSEQ multiplex PCR reads. The sample yields around 190,000 distinct CDR3 sequences, roughly 94% seen once. The data derive from a study of CD8 T cells in Susac syndrome. General observations from the study: CD4+ T cell repertoires in Susac syndrome exhibited no evidence of clonal expansion.

Germline CDR1 DFQATT, CDR2 SNEGSKA (reference sequence). The CDR3 sequence is 15 residues long. V lost 3 bases and J lost 4; bases outside the gene matches: 10. Sequencing input: CD4+ T cells from PBMCs. The sequence came from a human donor with Susac syndrome. The chain is built from TRBV20-1 and TRBJ2-5, with 8 bases identical to TRBD2. The CDR3 spells CSASGPGGPGETQYF. CDR3 DNA: TGCAGTGCTAGTGGACCGGGGGGGCCGGGAGAGACCCAGTACTTC.